The rows below give T cell receptor beta chains drawn from one sample of a study of molecular identifiers for immune sequencing clone quantification. Via MiXCR, TCRdb re-called the PCR reads, giving one row per CDR3 protein. The table has over 50,000 distinct CDR3 sequences, roughly 38% seen once. The specimen was naive CD8+ T cells from blood, with Jurkat cell RNA spiked in. Receptor source: a human donor in good health. Some libraries in this study had Jurkat cell RNA spiked in. Each CDR3 is given with its conserved first and last residue. D genes are given only for firm matches. Part of the rows lack a size; the others show once, few, many or a class for expanded clones.

NA 16 TRBD1 TRBJ1-3 TRBV20-1 TGCAGTGCCCCTAGAATTCCGAGACAGGGGTCAAACACCATATATTTT CSAPRIPRQGSNTIYF
few 13 NA TRBJ2-5 TRBV6-5 TGTGCCAGCAGTTCCTGGGGGTCAGAGACCCAGTACTTC CASSSWGSETQYF
NA 16 TRBD2 TRBJ2-2 TRBV27 TGTGCCAGCAGTTTTGAGGGGAGGGGTTACACCGGGGAGCTGTTTTTT CASSFEGRGYTGELFF
many 13 NA TRBJ2-2 TRBV28 TGTGCCAGCAGTTTACGGGTCACCGGGGAGCTGTTTTTT CASSLRVTGELFF
NA 14 NA TRBJ2-7 TRBV15 TGTGCCACCAGCAGCAGGGGAAACTCCTACGAGCAGTACTTC CATSSRGNSYEQYF
many 14 NA TRBJ2-5 TRBV5-6 TGTGCCAGCAGCTTGGCGGCAGGGAGAAAGACCCAGTACTTC CASSLAAGRKTQYF
NA 14 NA TRBJ2-7 TRBV4-2 TGTGCCAGCAGCCAAGACCCGGGGGACTACGAGCAGTACTTC CASSQDPGDYEQYF
NA 18 NA TRBJ2-3 TRBV20-1 TGCAGTGCTAGAGATTCCTATAGCGGACCCACTAGCACAGATACGCAGTATTTT CSARDSYSGPTSTDTQYF
NA 14 NA TRBJ1-2 TRBV14 TGTGCCAGCAGCCTAGCCGGACAGTCGAACGGCTACACCTTC CASSLAGQSNGYTF
few 15 NA TRBJ1-5 TRBV9 TGTGCCAGCAGCGTAGGAGGGAATAGCAATCAGCCCCAGCATTTT CASSVGGNSNQPQHF
NA 12 NA TRBJ2-7 TRBV10-3 TGTGCCATCGGAGGGGTAGGGTACGAGCAGTACTTC CAIGGVGYEQYF
many 14 NA TRBJ2-5 TRBV7-2 TGTGCCAGCAGTAGTGGGGCATATTTAGAGACCCAGTACTTC CASSSGAYLETQYF
NA 14 NA TRBJ2-5 TRBV4-3 TGCGCCAGCAGCCAAGATCTCCGCGGAGAGACCCAGTACTTC CASSQDLRGETQYF
NA 14 NA TRBJ2-6 TRBV5-8 TGTGCCAGCAGCTTTCTCTCTGGGGCCAACGACCTGACTTTC CASSFLSGANDLTF
many 14 NA TRBJ1-4 TRBV6-2/TRBV6-3 TGTGCCAGCAGCAAACTAGACATCGGTGAAAAACTGTTTTTT CASSKLDIGEKLFF
many 15 NA TRBJ1-1 TRBV7-3 TGTGCCAGCAGCTTAGACGGACAGCCAAACACTGAAGCTTTCTTT CASSLDGQPNTEAFF
NA 16 TRBD2 TRBJ2-7 TRBV4-3 TGCGCCAGCAGCCAAGGTCTGGGCGGGAGAGTCTACGAGCAGTACTTC CASSQGLGGRVYEQYF
NA 17 TRBD1 TRBJ2-2 TRBV7-9 TGTGCCAGCAGCTTACTCCCGGGACAGGGTCGTACCGGGGAGCAGGTTTTT CASSLLPGQGRTGEQVF